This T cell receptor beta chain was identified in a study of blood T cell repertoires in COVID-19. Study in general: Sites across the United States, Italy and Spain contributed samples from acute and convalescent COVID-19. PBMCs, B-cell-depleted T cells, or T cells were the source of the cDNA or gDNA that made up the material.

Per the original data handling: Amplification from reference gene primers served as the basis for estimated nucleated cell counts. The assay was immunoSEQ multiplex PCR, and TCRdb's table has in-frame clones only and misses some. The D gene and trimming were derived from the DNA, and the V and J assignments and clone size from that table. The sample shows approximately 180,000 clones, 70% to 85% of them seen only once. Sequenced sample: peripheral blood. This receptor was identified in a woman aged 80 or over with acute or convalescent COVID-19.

The chain's CDR3 is CASRIPRRHNEQFF. CDR3 nucleotide sequence: TGTGCCAGCAGGATACCTCGGCGGCACAATGAGCAGTTCTTC. The V gene is TRBV21-1, the J gene TRBJ2-1; no DNA check was done on the table's D call, TRBD2. TRBV21-1 is a known pseudogene. The length of the CDR3 is 14 residues.